This TCR beta chain is drawn from a study of shared clonotypes between healthy human individuals. Study results and limitations: A handful of donors had about 5% of their naive CD4 clonotypes in common.

Into CD45RA+ naive and CD45RA-negative memory subsets, the CD4+ cells were split. Concerning this clone itself: The antigen is undetermined.

V lost 4 bases, J lost 8 bases, and 19 bases lay in between. The CDR3 consists of 15 residues. Per germline, CDR1 SGHRS and CDR2 YFSETQ. The authors distributed each subset's genomic DNA evenly over several immunoSEQ plates. The DNA input per sorted-subset replicate PCR was 200 ng, corresponding to some 30,000 T cell genomes. Produced via immunoSEQ multiplex PCR; TCRdb's table is partial and in-frame only. The sample lists around 550,000 clones; almost 97% were seen once. Specimen: naive CD4+ T cells sorted from blood. Specified subset: CD45RA+ positively selected. The sequence was collected from a woman under 40 in good health. The V call is TRBV5-1, the J call TRBJ2-1; D is possibly TRBD1 (6 bases). As DNA, the CDR3 is TGCGCCAGCAGCCCCGGACAGTTTTACGGGGATGAGCAGTTCTTC. This gives the protein CASSPGQFYGDEQFF.